These 10 T cell receptor beta chains were sequenced from one sample in a study of cytomegalovirus exposure and HLA in healthy donors. The PCR had 60 Vbeta and 13 Jbeta primers. TCRdb's copy holds only in-frame clones and misses some; the assay was immunoSEQ multiplex PCR. The repertoire holds around 170,000 clones, with about 80% as singletons. Source material: PBMCs. The receptors stem from a man between 18 and 29 years old in good health and CMV-seronegative.

The chain combines TRBV25-1 with TRBJ1-5; D is ambiguous. Between the trimmed V and J ends, which lost 1 base and 7 bases, there was a span of 8 bases. Looked up from germline, CDR1 is MGHDK and CDR2 is SYGVNS. The CDR3 covers 13 residues. CDR3 nucleotide sequence: TGTGCCAGCAGTGAATCCGGAGGACAGCCCCAGCATTTT. It translates to CASSESGGQPQHF. The variable domain in full, completed from reference TRBV25-1 and TRBJ1-5, reads EADIYQTPRYLVIGTGKKITLECSQTMGHDKMYWYQQDPGMELHLIHYSYGVNSTEKGDLSSESTVSRIRTEHFPLTLESARPSHTSQYLCASSESGGQPQHFGDGTRLSIL.

About this clone itself: One junction end does not reproduce the germline sequence, and a read error may be involved. This chain joins TRBV6-1 and TRBJ1-2; TRBD1 matches 8 bases. Germline loops: CDR1 MNHNS, CDR2 SASEGT. CDR3 length: 13 residues. The CDR3 DNA is TGTGCCAGCATCCCGGGGACAGGCTATAGCTACACCTTC. Translating gives CASIPGTGYSYTF.

V usage is TRBV11-2 and J usage is TRBJ1-3; possibly TRBD1 for D (5 bases). CDR1 is SGHAT, CDR2 FQNNGV, per germline. This CDR3 region has 17 residues. V lost 1 base and J lost 5, with 18 bases in between. The CDR3 DNA reads as TGTGCCAGCAGCTTAGTGTCCGATCCCGGGACTAGAAACACCATATATTTT. It yields the protein CASSLVSDPGTRNTIYF.

V gene TRBV15 combines with J gene TRBJ1-2; D call uncertain. Per germline, CDR1 LNHNV and CDR2 YYDKDF (reference sequence). This CDR3 comprises 14 residues. Trimming removed 0 bases from V and 6 bases from J, with 11 bases in between. The CDR3 DNA sequence: TGTGCCACCAGCAGAGATGCCGTGGCTGATGGCTACACCTTC. Residues: CATSRDAVADGYTF. Full variable domain (remainder filled in from reference TRBV15 and TRBJ1-2): DAMVIQNPRYQVTQFGKPVTLSCSQTLNHNVMYWYQQKSSQAPKLLFHYYDKDFNNEADTPDNFQSRRPNTSFCFLDIRSPGLGDTAMYLCATSRDAVADGYTFGSGTRLTVV.

The gene calls are TRBV30 and TRBJ1-5; D unresolved. V was clipped by 0 bases and J by 3 bases, with 6 bases between them. From germline, CDR1 is GTSNPN and CDR2 SVGIG (reference sequence). The length of the CDR3 is 13 residues. The CDR3 sequence: CAWSVMANQPQHF. CDR3 DNA sequence: TGTGCCTGGAGTGTAATGGCCAATCAGCCCCAGCATTTT.

The chain couples TRBV7-2 to TRBJ1-3; possible D gene TRBD1, 6 bases. Trimming removed 1 base from V and 2 bases from J, with 9 bases in between. This CDR3 has 15 amino acids. CDR1 and CDR2 (germline): SGHTA, FQGNSA. The CDR3 DNA sequence: TGTGCCAGCAGCTTAGACAGGGTGACTGGAAACACCATATATTTT. Protein product: CASSLDRVTGNTIYF. Drawing the rest from reference TRBV7-2 and TRBJ1-3, the complete variable domain is GAGVSQSPSNKVTEKGKDVELRCDPISGHTALYWYRQSLGQGLEFLIYFQGNSAPDKSGLPSDRFSAERTGGSVSTLTIQRTQQEDSAVYLCASSLDRVTGNTIYFGEGSWLTVV.

The chain combines TRBV15 with TRBJ1-4, with 8 bases identical to TRBD1. V trimming: 1 base; J trimming: 8 bases; junction bases outside the gene matches: 6. Germline CDR1 is LNHNV and CDR2 is YYDKDF (reference sequence). The CDR3 has 15 residues. The CDR3 loop is CATSRAQGENEKLFF. Written as DNA, the CDR3 is TGTGCCACCAGCAGAGCACAGGGGGAGAACGAAAAACTGTTTTTT.

The chain combines TRBV30 with TRBJ1-2; maybe TRBD1 (5 bases). The V gene lost 2 bases and the J gene lost 7 bases, with 14 bases spanning the gap. The V gene's germline CDR1 is GTSNPN and CDR2 SVGIG (reference sequence). The CDR3 loop spans 13 amino acids. The CDR3 loop is CAWSQGGVGGYTF. The CDR3 DNA reads as TGTGCCTGGAGTCAGGGTGGCGTTGGTGGCTACACCTTC.

The gene calls are TRBV29-1 and TRBJ2-7, with a possible D match to TRBD1 (5 bases). Trimming left V 3 bases short and J 0 bases short, with 15 bases between. CDR1 and CDR2 from the germline V gene are SQVTM and ANQGSEA. This CDR3 region has 15 residues. CDR3 protein: CSVELNQGLSYEQYF. In nucleotides, the CDR3 is TGCAGCGTTGAGCTCAATCAGGGCCTCTCCTACGAGCAGTACTTC.

The genes are TRBV7-9 and TRBJ2-3; the match to TRBD2 covers 8 bases. The CDR3 spans 15 residues. The germline gives CDR1 SEHNR, CDR2 FQNEAQ (reference sequence). J was trimmed by 3 bases and V by 1 base; bases with no gene match: 3. The CDR3 region is CASSLVRGGTDTQYF. CDR3 nucleotides: TGTGCCAGCAGCTTAGTTCGCGGGGGGACAGATACGCAGTATTTT. Full variable domain (rest looked up from reference TRBV7-9 and TRBJ2-3): DTGVSQNPRHKITKRGQNVTFRCDPISEHNRLYWYRQTLGQGPEFLTYFQNEAQLEKSRLLSDRFSAERPKGSFSTLEIQRTEQGDSAMYLCASSLVRGGTDTQYFGPGTRLTVL.